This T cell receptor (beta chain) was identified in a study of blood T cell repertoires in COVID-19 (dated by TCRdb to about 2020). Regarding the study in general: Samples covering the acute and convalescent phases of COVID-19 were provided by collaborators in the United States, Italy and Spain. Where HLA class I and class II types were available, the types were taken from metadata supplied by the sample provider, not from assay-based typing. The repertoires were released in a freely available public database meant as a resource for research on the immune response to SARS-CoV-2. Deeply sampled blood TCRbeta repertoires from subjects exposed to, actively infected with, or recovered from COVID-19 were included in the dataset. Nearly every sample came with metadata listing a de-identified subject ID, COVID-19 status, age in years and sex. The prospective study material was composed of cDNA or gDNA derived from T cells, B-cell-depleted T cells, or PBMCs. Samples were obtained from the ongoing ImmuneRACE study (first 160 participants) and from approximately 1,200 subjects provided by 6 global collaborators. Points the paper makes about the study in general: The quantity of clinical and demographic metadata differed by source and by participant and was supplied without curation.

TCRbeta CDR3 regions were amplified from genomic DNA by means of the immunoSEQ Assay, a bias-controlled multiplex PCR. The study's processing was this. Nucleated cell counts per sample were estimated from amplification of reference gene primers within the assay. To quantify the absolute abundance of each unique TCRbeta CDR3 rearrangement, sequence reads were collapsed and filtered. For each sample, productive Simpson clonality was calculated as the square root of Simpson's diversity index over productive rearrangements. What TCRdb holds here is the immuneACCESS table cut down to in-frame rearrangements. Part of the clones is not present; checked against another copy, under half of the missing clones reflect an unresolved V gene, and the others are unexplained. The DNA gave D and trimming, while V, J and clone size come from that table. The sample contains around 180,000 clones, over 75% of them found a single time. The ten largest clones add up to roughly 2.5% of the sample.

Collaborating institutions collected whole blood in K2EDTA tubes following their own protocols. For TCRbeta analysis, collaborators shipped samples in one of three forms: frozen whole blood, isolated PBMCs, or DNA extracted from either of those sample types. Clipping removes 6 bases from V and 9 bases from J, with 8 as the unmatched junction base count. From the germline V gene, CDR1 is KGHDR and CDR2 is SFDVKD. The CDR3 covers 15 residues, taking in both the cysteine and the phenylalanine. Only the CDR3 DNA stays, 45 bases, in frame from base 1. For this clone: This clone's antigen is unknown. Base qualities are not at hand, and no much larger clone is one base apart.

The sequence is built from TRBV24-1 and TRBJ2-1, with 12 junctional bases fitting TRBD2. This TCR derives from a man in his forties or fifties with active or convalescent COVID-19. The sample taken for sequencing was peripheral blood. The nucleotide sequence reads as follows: TGTGCCACCAGTCTCGCTAGCGGGGGGGCGGGTGAGCAGTTCTTC. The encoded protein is CATSLASGGAGEQFF.